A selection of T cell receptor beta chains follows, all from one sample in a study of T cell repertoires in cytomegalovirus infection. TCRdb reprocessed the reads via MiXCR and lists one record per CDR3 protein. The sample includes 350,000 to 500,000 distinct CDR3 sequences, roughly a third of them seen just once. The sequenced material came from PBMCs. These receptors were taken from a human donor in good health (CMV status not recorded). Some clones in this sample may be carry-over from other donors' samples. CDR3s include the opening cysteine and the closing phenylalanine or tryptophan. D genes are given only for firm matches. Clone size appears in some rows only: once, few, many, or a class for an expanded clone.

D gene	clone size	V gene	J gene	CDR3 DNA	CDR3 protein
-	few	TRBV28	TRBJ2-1	TGTGCCAGCACCAAGAGGCAGACCTCCTACAATGAGCAGTTCTTC	CASTKRQTSYNEQFF
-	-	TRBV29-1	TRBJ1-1	TGCAGCGTTGTCGGCTTTGGACTAGACAACACTGAAGCTTTCTTT	CSVVGFGLDNTEAFF
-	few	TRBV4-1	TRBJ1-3	TGTGCCAGCAGCCTTCTAGGGGACGATTTTGGAAACACCATATATTTT	CASSLLGDDFGNTIYF
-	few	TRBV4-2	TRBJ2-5	TGTGCCAGCAGCCAAGAACCGAGCGGTGGAGGGGAGACCCAGTACTTC	CASSQEPSGGGETQYF
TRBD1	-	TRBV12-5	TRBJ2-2	TGTGCTAGTGGTTTGGTACGGACAGGTGGGGGATCCGGGGAGCTGTTTTTT	CASGLVRTGGGSGELFF
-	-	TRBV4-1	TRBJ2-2	TGCGCCAGCAGCTCTCGATTTCCACCGTTGAACACCAGGGAGCTGTTTTTT	CASSSRFPPLNTRELFF
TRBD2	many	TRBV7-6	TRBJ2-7	TGTGCCAGCAGCTTAGCTCTAGCGGGGAACGAGCAGTACTTC	CASSLALAGNEQYF
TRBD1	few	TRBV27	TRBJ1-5	TGTGCCAGCAGCCAGGGACAGCGCAATCAGCCCCAGCATTTT	CASSQGQRNQPQHF
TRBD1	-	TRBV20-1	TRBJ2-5	TGCAGTGCTAACTATCCCCTCCCGGGACAGGGTTCGACCCAGTACTTC	CSANYPLPGQGSTQYF
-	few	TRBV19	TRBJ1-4	TGTGCCAGTAGTACAACGGTGGGTGCTAATGAAAAACTGTTTTTT	CASSTTVGANEKLFF
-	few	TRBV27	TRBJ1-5	TGTGCCAGCAGTTACTATCGCAATCAGCCCCAGCATTTT	CASSYYRNQPQHF
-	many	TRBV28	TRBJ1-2	TGTGCCAGCAGTTTACCTCGGACAGCTTTCACCTACACCTTC	CASSLPRTAFTYTF
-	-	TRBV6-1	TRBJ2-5	TGTGCCAGCAGTTCGGTCAAACATCGCCAAGAGACCCAGTACTTC	CASSSVKHRQETQYF
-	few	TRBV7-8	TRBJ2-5	TGTGCCAGCAGCTTAGCCCGCCAGCCCGTCGGGGAGACCCAGTACTTC	CASSLARQPVGETQYF
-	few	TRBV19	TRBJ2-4	TGTGCCAGTAGTATCGCCCAGGTGGGCGAAAACATTCAGTACTTC	CASSIAQVGENIQYF
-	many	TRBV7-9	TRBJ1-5	TGTGCCAGCAGCTTACAGGGTCAGCCCCAGCATTTT	CASSLQGQPQHF
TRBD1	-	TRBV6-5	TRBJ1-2	TGTGCCAGCAGTTTGACAGGGGGCGGTAACTATGGCTACACCTTC	CASSLTGGGNYGYTF
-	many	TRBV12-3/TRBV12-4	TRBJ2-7	TGTGCCAGCAGCGGGGAAGGTTTCTACGAGCAGTACTTC	CASSGEGFYEQYF
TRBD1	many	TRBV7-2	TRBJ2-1	TGTGCCAGCAGCTTAGATCAGGGGGCGGTTGAGCAGTTCTTC	CASSLDQGAVEQFF
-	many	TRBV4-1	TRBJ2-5	TGCGCCAGCAGCCAAGAGGAACTACCGCAAGAGACCCAGTACTTC	CASSQEELPQETQYF
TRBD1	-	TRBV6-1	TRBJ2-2	TGTGCCAGCAGCGGGACAGGTGACACCGGGGAGCTGTTTTTT	CASSGTGDTGELFF
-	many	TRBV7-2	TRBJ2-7	TGTGCCAGCAGCTTAGACGGGCGAACCTACGAGCAGTACTTC	CASSLDGRTYEQYF
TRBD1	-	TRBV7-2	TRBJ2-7	TGTGCCAGAAGCTTATTCAACACGGGACAGTGGTCGTACGAGCAGTACTTC	CARSLFNTGQWSYEQYF
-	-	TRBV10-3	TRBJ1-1	TGTGCCATCAGTGAGTCTCCAGGGACATCGAACACTGAAGCTTTCTTT	CAISESPGTSNTEAFF
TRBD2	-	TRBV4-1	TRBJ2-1	TGCGCCAGCAGCCAAGGGACTAGAAAAAACAATGAGCAGTTCTTC	CASSQGTRKNNEQFF
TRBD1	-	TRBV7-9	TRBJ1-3	TGTGCCAGCAGCAGCGACAGGGATACATCTCGAAACACCATATATTTT	CASSSDRDTSRNTIYF
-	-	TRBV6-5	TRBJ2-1	TGTGCCAGCAGACCTCAAGCGTGGTCCTACAATGAGCAGTTCTTC	CASRPQAWSYNEQFF
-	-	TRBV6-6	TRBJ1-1	TGTGCCAGCAGCTCGTCAGGGGCGGGAAACACTGAAGCTTTCTTT	CASSSSGAGNTEAFF
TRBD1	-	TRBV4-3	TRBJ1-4	TGCGCCAGCAGCCAAGACAGGGGGGCTGAAAAACTGTTTTTT	CASSQDRGAEKLFF
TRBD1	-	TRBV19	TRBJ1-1	TGTGCCAGTAGTCCCGACAGGGTTAAAACTGAAGCTTTCTTT	CASSPDRVKTEAFF
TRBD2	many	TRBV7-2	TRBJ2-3	TGTGCCAGCAGCTTAGTTGCGGGGGTTAGCACAGATACGCAGTATTTT	CASSLVAGVSTDTQYF
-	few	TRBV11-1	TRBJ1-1	TGTGCCAGCAGCCCCCAGGGGAAAACTGAAGCTTTCTTT	CASSPQGKTEAFF
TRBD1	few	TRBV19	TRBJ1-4	TGTGCCAGTAGTACCGGCACAGGGGGCGGTGAAAAACTGTTTTTT	CASSTGTGGGEKLFF
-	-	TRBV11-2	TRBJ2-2	TGTGCCAGCAGCTTAGATTTGCAGGGAGGTACCGGGGAGCTGTTTTTT	CASSLDLQGGTGELFF